This T cell receptor (beta chain) was captured in a study of spatial heterogeneity in lung cancer. The time point here: sample taken at primary tumor resection. TCRdb called the 5' RACE reads again in MiXCR, with one record for every CDR3 protein. The sample lists 60,000 to 90,000 distinct CDR3 sequences, about 7.8% occurring once. This clonotype was found a few times. This TCR was recovered from a male donor with early-stage non-small cell lung cancer. The material sequenced was PBMCs, taken at surgery.

As DNA, the CDR3 is TGTGCCAGCAAACCATACTTATTGGGACTAGCGGGACTCCATGAGCAGTTCTTC. Encoded protein: CASKPYLLGLAGLHEQFF. The chain is built from TRBV6-2 or TRBV6-3 and TRBJ2-1, with 13 nucleotides matching TRBD2. In germline, CDR1 is MNHEY, CDR2 SVGEGT. J gave up 8 bases and V 7 bases, and 17 bases lay outside the gene matches. There are 18 residues in the CDR3.